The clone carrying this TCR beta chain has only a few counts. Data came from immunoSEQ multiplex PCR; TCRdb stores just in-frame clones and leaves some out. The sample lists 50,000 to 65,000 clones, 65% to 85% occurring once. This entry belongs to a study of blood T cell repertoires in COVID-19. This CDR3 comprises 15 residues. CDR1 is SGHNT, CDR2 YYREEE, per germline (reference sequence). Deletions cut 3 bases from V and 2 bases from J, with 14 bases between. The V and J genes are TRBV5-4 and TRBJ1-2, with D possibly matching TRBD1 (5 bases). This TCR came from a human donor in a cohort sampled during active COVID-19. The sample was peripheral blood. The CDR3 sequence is CASSSTPGGNYGYTF. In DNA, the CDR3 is TGTGCCAGCAGCTCCACCCCGGGGGGAAACTATGGCTACACCTTC.